This note documents a single TCR beta chain sequence. This clone was recorded only once. It lacks a known antigen. Within one base of it there is no much larger clone, and no base qualities were kept. The data were taken from a study of blood T cell repertoires in COVID-19 (dated by TCRdb to the early 2020s). Looking at the study overall: Collaborator samples came from the United States, Italy and Spain and covered acute and convalescent phases of COVID-19. Nearly every sample came with metadata listing a de-identified subject ID, COVID-19 status, age in years and sex. The dataset comprised deeply sampled blood TCRbeta repertoires from subjects exposed to, actively infected with, or recovered from COVID-19. Where available, HLA class I and class II types were taken from metadata supplied by the sample provider and were not determined by assay-based typing. The samples were drawn from the first 160 participants of the ongoing ImmuneRACE study and from over 950 subjects provided by 6 global collaborators. The repertoires were released in a freely available public database meant as a resource for research on the immune response to SARS-CoV-2. The prospective study material was composed of cDNA or gDNA derived from T cells, B-cell-depleted T cells, or PBMCs. Points the paper makes about the study in general: Clinical and demographic metadata were provided uncurated, with the amount varying by source and participant.

CDR1 and CDR2 were assigned from the germline V gene as ENHRY and SYGVKD. V is trimmed back by 0 bases and J by 9 bases, and the junction contains 5 bases that no gene match accounts for. The CDR3 starts with the cysteine, ends with the phenylalanine, and has 17 residues. The only DNA kept is the CDR3, 51 bases in frame from the first base. Participants in the prospective study were aged about 18 to 100 years, lived in approximately 26 United States geographic areas, and enrolled through a virtual design. Cohort assignment in the prospective study relied on participant-reported clinical history from a screening survey and a study questionnaire. For ImmuneRACE Cohort 3, a participant was defined as recovered based on two consecutive negative NP/OP PCR tests, clearance by a healthcare professional, or resolution of symptoms. In the prospective study, mobile phlebotomists collected whole blood, serum and a nasopharyngeal or oropharyngeal swab from each participant. Prospective study participants could optionally give additional blood draws and questionnaires over an approximately two-month period. Before DNA extraction, prospective study blood samples were shipped either frozen or at room temperature.

TCRbeta CDR3 regions were amplified from genomic DNA using the immunoSEQ Assay, a bias-controlled multiplex PCR. Processing in the source paper ran as follows. The number of nucleated cells in each sample was estimated by amplification of reference gene primers within the assay. Sequence reads were collapsed and filtered to measure the absolute abundance of every unique TCRbeta CDR3 rearrangement. For each sample, productive Simpson clonality was calculated as the square root of Simpson's diversity index over productive rearrangements. TCRdb re-hosts the immuneACCESS table, in-frame sequences only. Its copies lack some clones; in the studies checked, an unresolved V gene accounts for under half of them, and the cause for the rest is not known. The V and J calls and clone size are taken from that table; D and trimming were inferred from the DNA. The sample table holds about 430,000 clones, of which more than 80% were seen once. 0.95% to 1.2% of the sample comes from the top ten.

This sequence was found in a man aged 30 to 39 who had recovered from COVID-19. Recombination connected TRBV10-3 to TRBJ2-1; TRBD2 fits 16 bases in the junction. The specimen sequenced was PBMCs or T cells enriched from blood (not recorded which). The nucleotide sequence is TGTGCCATCAGTGAGTCGCCGGGGACTAGCGGGAGGGGTGAGCAGTTCTTC. The encoded protein is CAISESPGTSGRGEQFF.